Following are 18 T cell receptor beta chains from one sample sequenced in a study of blood T cell repertoires in COVID-19. Libraries were prepared by immunoSEQ multiplex PCR; TCRdb keeps only in-frame clonotypes and omits some of them. This repertoire shows around 330,000 clones, 89% found once; its top ten account for around a tenth. The sample comprised PBMCs or T cells enriched from blood (not recorded which). Receptor source: a woman aged 40 to 50 who had recovered from COVID-19.

CDR3 loop: CASSSLRLAGNTDTQYF. The CDR3 DNA reads as TGCGCCAGCAGCTCCCTTAGACTAGCGGGAAACACAGATACGCAGTATTTT. This chain connects TRBV4-1 to TRBJ2-3; 11 nucleotides match TRBD2. V was pared by 5 bases and J by 2 bases, with 9 bases of the junction left unmatched. This CDR3 has 17 residues. Germline CDR1 reads MGHRA; CDR2 reads YSYEKL.

The chain has TRBV5-1 and TRBJ1-1; 8 nucleotides align to TRBD1. Per the germline V gene, CDR1 is SGHRS and CDR2 is YFSETQ. The CDR3 has 17 residues. Germline trimming cut 3 bases from V and 5 bases from J; bases unmatched to any gene: 15. In nucleotides, the CDR3 is TGCGCCAGCAGCTCTGGACAGGGCGCTTTTAGGATGACTGAAGCTTTCTTT. It codes for CASSSGQGAFRMTEAFF.

Turning to this clone: Other DNA sequences from this sample encode an identical CDR3 as well. This chain links TRBV7-9 with TRBJ1-1, with a tentative D call TRBD1 (5 bases). V was trimmed by 1 base and J by 5 bases, leaving 8 bases between them. Germline V gives CDR1 SEHNR, CDR2 FQNEAQ (reference sequence). The CDR3 length is 13 residues. The CDR3 protein is CASSLGGLTEAFF. Here the CDR3 DNA reads TGTGCCAGCAGCTTAGGGGGCCTTACTGAAGCTTTCTTT.

The chain has TRBV19 and TRBJ1-1, with 7 bases fitting TRBD1. The CDR3 spans 12 residues. V lost 7 bases, J lost 8 bases, and 7 bases stayed unmatched. Germline lookup yields CDR1 LNHDA and CDR2 SQIVND (reference sequence). The CDR3 DNA reads TGTGCCAGTATGCAGACAGGGCGGGAAGCTTTCTTT. Translation: CASMQTGREAFF.

This clone appeared once. This chain connects TRBV7-2 to TRBJ1-1, with 7 bases that match TRBD1. The CDR3 totals 15 residues. Germline V gene lookup returns CDR1 SGHTA and CDR2 FQGNSA. J gave up 1 base and V 2 bases, and 4 bases lay outside the gene matches. The CDR3 DNA sequence: TGTGCCAGCAGCTTATACGGGACAGCGAACACTGAAGCTTTCTTT. Translation: CASSLYGTANTEAFF.

This clone was observed a single time. This chain joins TRBV10-3 and TRBJ1-4; no clear D. The CDR3 is 15 amino acids. The V end lost 3 bases, the J end lost 8 bases, and 16 bases lay between the germline ends. The germline V gene has CDR1 ENHRY and CDR2 SYGVKD. The DNA of the CDR3 is TGTGCCATCAGTGACCAGACAAGTAAAAGCGAAAAACTGTTTTTT. Its protein is CAISDQTSKSEKLFF.

This chain uses TRBV7-2 with TRBJ2-1, with D tentatively TRBD2 (6 bases). CDR3 length: 15 amino acids. V dropped 8 bases and J dropped 7 bases, with 21 bases sitting between them. From germline, CDR1 is SGHTA and CDR2 FQGNSA. This CDR3 reads CASRKAGSLRNEQFF. Here the CDR3 DNA reads TGTGCCAGCCGTAAGGCGGGGAGTTTGAGGAATGAGCAGTTCTTC.

This chain links TRBV18 with TRBJ2-5; possibly TRBD1 for D (5 bases). The CDR3 consists of 14 residues. Germline-derived CDR1 and CDR2 are KGHSH and LQKENI. V lost 6 bases, J lost 0 bases, and 11 bases lay in between. The CDR3 DNA reads TGTGCCAGCTCTCAAACGACAGACCAAGAGACCCAGTACTTC. This translates into CASSQTTDQETQYF.

CDR3 in DNA: TGTGCCAGCAGCCCCAGTTGGACTGAAGCTTTCTTT. Its translation is CASSPSWTEAFF. The chain uses TRBV14 and TRBJ1-1; D unresolved. From germline, CDR1 is SGHDN and CDR2 FVKESK. The V and J ends lost 4 bases and 5 bases respectively, with 8 bases between them. There are 12 residues in the CDR3.

V is TRBV25-1 and J is TRBJ1-1, with no clear D. Trimming left V 8 bases short and J 14 bases short, with 24 bases between. Germline assignment: CDR1 MGHDK and CDR2 SYGVNS. This CDR3 is 13 amino acids long. Here the CDR3 DNA reads TGTGCCAGCTCTACCTCCCGAGTCTCTGCCATCTTCTTT. This sequence encodes CASSTSRVSAIFF.

The chain carries TRBV2 and TRBJ2-1, with 11 bases identical to TRBD2. This CDR3 spans 16 amino acids. CDR1 is SNHLY and CDR2 is FYNNEI in the germline V gene. With V trimmed by 3 bases and J by 6 bases, 7 bases remained unmatched. CDR3 sequence: CASSETSGDGFNEQFF. The CDR3 nucleotides are TGTGCCAGCAGTGAGACTAGCGGGGACGGTTTCAATGAGCAGTTCTTC.

This rearrangement joins TRBV7-3 to TRBJ2-3; no firm D call. The CDR3 is made up of 13 amino acids. The germline gives CDR1 SGHTA, CDR2 FQGTGA. The V end lost 1 base, the J end lost 7 bases, and 9 bases lay between the germline ends. The CDR3 is CASSLMLEHTQYF. CDR3 sequence (DNA): TGTGCCAGCAGCTTAATGTTAGAGCATACGCAGTATTTT.

This clone was seen a few times. This sequence joins TRBV18 and TRBJ2-5; possibly TRBD1 for D (6 bases). The germline V gene has CDR1 KGHSH and CDR2 LQKENI. CDR3 length: 15 amino acids. The V gene lost 3 bases and the J gene lost 2 bases, with 13 bases spanning the gap. The CDR3 nucleotides read TGTGCCAGCTCACCGACCCAGGGGCTGCAAGAGACCCAGTACTTC. Its protein product is CASSPTQGLQETQYF. Full variable domain (rest looked up from reference TRBV18 and TRBJ2-5): NAGVMQNPRHLVRRRGQEARLRCSPMKGHSHVYWYRQLPEEGLKFMVYLQKENIIDESGMPKERFSAEFPKEGPSILRIQQVVRGDSAAYFCASSPTQGLQETQYFGPGTRLLVL.

The chain carries TRBV7-9 and TRBJ1-4, with D maybe TRBD1 (6 bases). The CDR3 runs 16 residues. The germline gives CDR1 SEHNR, CDR2 FQNEAQ (reference sequence). V was shortened by 5 bases and J by 0 bases, with 13 bases between the two germline ends. For the CDR3, the DNA is TGTGCCAGCAGCCTTAGACAGGCCGCAACTAATGAAAAACTGTTTTTT. Translating gives CASSLRQAATNEKLFF.

The chain links TRBV27 to TRBJ2-7; 7 positions agree with TRBD1. The CDR3 length is 15 residues. With V trimmed by 5 bases and J by 4 bases, 11 bases remained unmatched. CDR1 is MNHEY, CDR2 SMNVEV, per germline (reference sequence). CDR3 nucleotides: TGTGCCAGCAGTCCGAATCCGACAGGGATGTACGAGCAGTACTTC. Translated, it gives CASSPNPTGMYEQYF.

This clone was observed once. The rearrangement links TRBV7-3 to TRBJ1-5; perhaps TRBD1 as D (5 bases). CDR1 and CDR2 from the germline V gene are SGHTA and FQGTGA. Trimming shortened V by 0 bases and J by 1 base, and 13 bases separated the two germline ends. This CDR3 spans 17 amino acids. CDR3 in DNA: TGTGCCAGCAGCTTAACGGGGTCGGGGGAGAGCAATCAGCCCCAGCATTTT. It translates to CASSLTGSGESNQPQHF.

The CDR3: CAWSASARGWNIQYF. CDR3 in DNA: TGTGCCTGGAGTGCCTCCGCCCGGGGGTGGAACATTCAGTACTTC. This chain joins TRBV30 and TRBJ2-4; TRBD2 might be the D (6 bases). Germline CDR1 and CDR2: GTSNPN and SVGIG (reference sequence). The CDR3 consists of 15 residues. V gave up 1 base and J gave up 7 bases, with 17 bases separating them.

J is TRBJ1-5 and V is TRBV18; 7 bases match TRBD1. Looked up from germline, CDR1 is KGHSH and CDR2 is LQKENI. The junction had 3 bases not matched to a gene; V was cut back by 3 bases and J by 4 bases. The CDR3 is 14 amino acids. CDR3: CASSPDRRNQPQHF. The CDR3 DNA is TGTGCCAGCTCACCGGACAGGAGAAATCAGCCCCAGCATTTT.